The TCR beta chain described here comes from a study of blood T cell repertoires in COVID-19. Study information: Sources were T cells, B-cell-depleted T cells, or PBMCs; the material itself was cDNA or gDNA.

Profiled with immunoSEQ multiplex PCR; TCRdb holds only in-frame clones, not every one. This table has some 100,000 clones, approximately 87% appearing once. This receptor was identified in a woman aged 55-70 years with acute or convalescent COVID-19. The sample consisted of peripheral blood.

The chain's CDR3 is CASHPRQLGTEAFF. The CDR3 nucleotides are TGTGCCAGCCACCCTCGACAGCTCGGCACTGAAGCTTTCTTT. J is TRBJ1-1 and V is TRBV28, with D possibly TRBD1 on 5 matching bases. V was cut by 8 bases and J by 4 bases, with 17 bases left in between. The CDR3 covers 14 residues. CDR1 is MDHEN, CDR2 SYDVKM, per germline.